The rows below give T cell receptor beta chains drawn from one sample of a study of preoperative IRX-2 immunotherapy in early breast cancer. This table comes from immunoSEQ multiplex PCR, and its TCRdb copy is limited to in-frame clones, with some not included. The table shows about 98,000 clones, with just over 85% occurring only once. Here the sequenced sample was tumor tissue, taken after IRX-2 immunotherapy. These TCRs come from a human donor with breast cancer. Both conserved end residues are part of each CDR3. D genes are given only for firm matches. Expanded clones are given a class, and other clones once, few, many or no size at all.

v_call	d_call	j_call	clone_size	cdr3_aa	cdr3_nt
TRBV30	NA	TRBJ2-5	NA	CAWSVGRSQETQYF	TGTGCCTGGAGTGTGGGCAGGTCCCAAGAGACCCAGTACTTC
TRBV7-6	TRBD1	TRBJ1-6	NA	CASSRRSERGRGLNSPLHF	TGTGCCAGCAGCCGGCGATCCGAAAGAGGCAGGGGGTTAAATTCACCCCTCCACTTT
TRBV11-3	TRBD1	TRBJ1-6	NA	CASRSTQGWSSPLHF	TGTGCCAGCAGGTCCACACAGGGGTGGAGTTCACCCCTCCACTTT
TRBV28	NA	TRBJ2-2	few	CASSLPERRTGELFF	TGTGCCAGCAGTTTACCGGAAAGGAGAACCGGGGAGCTGTTTTTT
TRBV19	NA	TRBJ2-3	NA	CASSQRADTQYF	TGTGCCAGTAGTCAGAGGGCAGATACGCAGTATTTT
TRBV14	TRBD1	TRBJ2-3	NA	CASSRRGPSDTQYF	TGTGCCAGCAGCCGCAGGGGGCCGTCGGATACGCAGTATTTT
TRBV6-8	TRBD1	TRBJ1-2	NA	CASSRLGQGVLYGYTF	TGTGCCAGCAGTCGCCTGGGACAGGGGGTACTCTATGGCTACACCTTC
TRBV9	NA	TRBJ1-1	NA	CASSVGWPTERGAFF	TGTGCCAGCAGCGTAGGGTGGCCCACGGAACGGGGAGCTTTCTTT
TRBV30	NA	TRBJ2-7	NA	CAWSQGPLDEQYF	TGTGCCTGGAGTCAAGGGCCGCTCGACGAGCAGTACTTC
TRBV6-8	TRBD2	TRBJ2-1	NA	CAIRLAGVGSEQFF	TGTGCCATCCGACTAGCGGGAGTTGGAAGTGAGCAGTTCTTC
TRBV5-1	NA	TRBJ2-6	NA	CASIRDPASGANVLTF	TGCGCCAGCATCCGGGACCCGGCTTCTGGGGCCAACGTCCTGACTTTC
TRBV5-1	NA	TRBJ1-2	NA	CASSLATGPYGYTF	TGCGCCAGCAGCTTGGCCACAGGACCCTATGGCTACACCTTC
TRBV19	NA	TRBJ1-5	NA	CASTSGRVLNQPQHF	TGTGCCAGTACCTCGGGGAGGGTACTCAATCAGCCCCAGCATTTT
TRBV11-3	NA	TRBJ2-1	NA	CASSPSDGSSYNEQFF	TGTGCCAGCAGCCCCAGCGACGGGAGCTCCTACAATGAGCAGTTCTTC
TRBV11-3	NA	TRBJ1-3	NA	CASTLWGTGNTIYF	TGTGCCAGCACTCTGTGGGGGACTGGAAACACCATATATTTT
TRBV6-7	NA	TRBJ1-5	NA	CASSEALTNQPQHF	TGTGCCAGCAGTGAAGCGCTCACCAATCAGCCCCAGCATTTT
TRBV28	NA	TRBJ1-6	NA	CASSIQVSPLHF	TGTGCCAGTAGTATACAAGTGTCACCCCTCCACTTT
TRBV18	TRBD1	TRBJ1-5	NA	CASSPPGTGGQPQHF	TGTGCCAGCTCACCACCCGGGACAGGGGGACAACCCCAGCATTTT
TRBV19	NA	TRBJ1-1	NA	CASSINGGGNTEAFF	TGTGCCAGTAGTATAAACGGAGGAGGGAACACTGAAGCTTTCTTT
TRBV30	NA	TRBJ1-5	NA	CAWSPPPLGNQPQHF	TGTGCCTGGAGTCCCCCACCTCTAGGCAATCAGCCCCAGCATTTT
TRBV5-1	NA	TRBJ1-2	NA	CASSLGAGSYGYTF	TGCGCCAGCAGCTTGGGTGCAGGGTCCTATGGCTACACCTTC
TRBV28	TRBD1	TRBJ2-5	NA	CASRETGGLKTQYF	TGTGCCAGCCGAGAAACAGGGGGCTTAAAGACCCAGTACTTC
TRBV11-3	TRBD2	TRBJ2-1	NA	CASSFLAGPYNEQFF	TGTGCCAGCAGCTTCCTAGCGGGGCCTTACAATGAGCAGTTCTTC
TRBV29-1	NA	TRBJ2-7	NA	CSVGDWRPGGAYEQYF	TGCAGCGTTGGGGATTGGAGGCCAGGTGGAGCCTACGAGCAGTACTTC
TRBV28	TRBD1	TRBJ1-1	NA	CASSPRGLGNTEAFF	TGTGCCAGCAGTCCCAGGGGGCTGGGTAACACTGAAGCTTTCTTT
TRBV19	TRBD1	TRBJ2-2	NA	CASSLGGAAGELFF	TGTGCCAGTAGCTTAGGGGGCGCAGCCGGGGAGCTGTTTTTT
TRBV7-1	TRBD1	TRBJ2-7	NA	CASSPRTGSPYEQYF	TGTGCCAGCAGCCCTCGGACAGGGTCCCCCTACGAGCAGTACTTC
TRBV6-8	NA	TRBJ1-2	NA	CASSYVRADYGYTF	TGTGCCAGCAGTTACGTCAGGGCGGACTATGGCTACACCTTC
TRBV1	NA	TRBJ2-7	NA	CASSRGTGAYEQYF	TGCGCCAGCAGCCGGGGGACAGGCGCCTACGAGCAGTACTTC
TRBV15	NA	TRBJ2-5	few	CATSRVGSRETQYF	TGTGCCACCAGCAGAGTGGGCAGCAGGGAGACCCAGTACTTC
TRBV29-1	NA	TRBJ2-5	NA	CSGGPGTETQYF	TGCAGCGGTGGCCCCGGGACCGAGACCCAGTACTTC
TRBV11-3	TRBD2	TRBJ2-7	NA	CASSLGLAGGSYEQYF	TGTGCCAGCAGCTTGGGACTAGCGGGGGGATCCTACGAGCAGTACTTC
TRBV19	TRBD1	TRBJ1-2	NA	CASSIGTDFYGYTF	TGTGCCAGTAGTATCGGGACAGATTTCTATGGCTACACCTTC
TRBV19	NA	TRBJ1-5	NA	CASSLGVLSNQPQHF	TGTGCCAGTAGTCTTGGGGTCTTAAGCAATCAGCCCCAGCATTTT
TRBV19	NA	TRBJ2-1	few	CASRLWESSYNEQFF	TGTGCCAGTAGACTTTGGGAGAGCTCCTACAATGAGCAGTTCTTC
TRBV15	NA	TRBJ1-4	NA	CATSRQTNINEKLFF	TGTGCCACCAGCAGACAAACTAATATTAATGAAAAACTGTTTTTT
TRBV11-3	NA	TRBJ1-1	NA	CASSLAGGGTEAFF	TGTGCCAGCAGCTTGGCCGGCGGGGGAACTGAAGCTTTCTTT
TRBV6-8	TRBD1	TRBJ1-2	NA	CASRQGAWGYTF	TGTGCCAGCAGACAGGGGGCTTGGGGCTACACCTTC
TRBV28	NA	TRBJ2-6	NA	CASSLLGNVLTF	TGTGCCAGCAGTTTATTGGGCAACGTCCTGACTTTC
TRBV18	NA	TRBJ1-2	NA	CASSPSAGAEIRGYTF	TGTGCCAGCTCACCATCGGCAGGGGCCGAGATTAGGGGCTACACCTTC
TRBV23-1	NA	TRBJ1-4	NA	CASSLRTRGINEKLFF	TGCGCCAGCAGTCTCCGAACCAGGGGTATTAATGAAAAACTGTTTTTT
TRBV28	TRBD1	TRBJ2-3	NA	CASSPTGTGILSTDTQYF	TGTGCCAGCAGTCCAACTGGGACAGGGATCCTCAGCACAGATACGCAGTATTTT
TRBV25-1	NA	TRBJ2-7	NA	CASSGQVYEQYF	TGTGCCAGCAGTGGACAGGTGTACGAGCAGTACTTC
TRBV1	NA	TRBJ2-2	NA	CASSRLRDGGELFF	TGCGCCAGCAGCCGGCTCAGGGACGGCGGGGAGCTGTTTTTT
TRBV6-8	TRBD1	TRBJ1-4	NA	CASTPPTGLGEKLFF	TGTGCCAGCACCCCTCCGACAGGGCTCGGTGAAAAACTGTTTTTT
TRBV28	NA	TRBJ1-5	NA	CASSFGSSNQPQHF	TGTGCCAGCAGTTTCGGCAGTAGCAATCAGCCCCAGCATTTT
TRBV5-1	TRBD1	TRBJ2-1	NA	CASSLLTGRGSYNEQFF	TGCGCCAGCAGCTTGTTGACAGGGAGAGGATCCTACAATGAGCAGTTCTTC
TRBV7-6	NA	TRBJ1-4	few	CASSLEVSGWLVEKLFF	TGTGCCAGCAGCTTAGAGGTGTCGGGTTGGTTGGTAGAAAAACTGTTTTTT
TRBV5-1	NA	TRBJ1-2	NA	CASNERGGLGATTSYGYTF	TGCGCCAGCAACGAACGTGGGGGCTTGGGGGCCACGACTAGCTATGGCTACACCTTC